These 11 T cell receptor beta chains came from one sample sequenced in a study of control samples from healthy donors and cancer patients. Clones were read by immunoSEQ multiplex PCR, and TCRdb kept only the in-frame ones, dropping some. The sample has some 74,000 clones, nearly 85% seen once; the top ten hold around 16%. The sample comprised blood. Every receptor here comes from a man in his 60s in good health.

The V and J genes are TRBV5-1 and TRBJ2-1; 12 positions agree with TRBD2. Germline values: CDR1 SGHRS, CDR2 YFSETQ. V gave up 0 bases and J gave up 6 bases; unmatched junction bases: 4. The CDR3 extends over 16 amino acids. For the CDR3, the DNA is TGCGCCAGCAGCTTGGTTCTAGCGGGAGGGGTCAATGAGCAGTTCTTC. It encodes CASSLVLAGGVNEQFF.

This clone showed up just a few times. This rearrangement joins TRBV21-1 to TRBJ1-2. TRBV21-1 corresponds to a pseudogene. This CDR3 has 13 amino acids. The CDR3 nucleotides are TGTGCCAGCAGCACTACGGGACCCTATGGCTACACCTTC. Its translation is CASSTTGPYGYTF.

The gene calls are TRBV19 and TRBJ1-1; D not resolved. Germline-derived CDR1 and CDR2 are LNHDA and SQIVND (reference sequence). The CDR3 covers 17 residues. Trimming removed 7 bases from V and 1 base from J, with 22 bases in between. CDR3 protein: CASILSDIYGRNTEAFF. CDR3 sequence (DNA): TGTGCCAGTATCCTCTCCGATATCTACGGCCGGAACACTGAAGCTTTCTTT.

This clone was recorded once. This chain uses TRBV9 with TRBJ1-5, with D maybe TRBD1 (5 bases). CDR1 and CDR2 from the germline V gene are SGDLS and YYNGEE. The V end was cut by 6 bases, the J end by 1 base, with 14 bases between. This CDR3 is 15 amino acids long. The CDR3 DNA is TGTGCCAGCAATACGGGGGTTAGAAGCAATCAGCCCCAGCATTTT. It is translated as CASNTGVRSNQPQHF.

This clone was seen only a few times. The V gene is TRBV6-2 or TRBV6-3, the J gene TRBJ2-2; a weak D match, TRBD1 (6 bases). The germline CDR1 and CDR2 sequences are MNHEY and SVGEGT. The CDR3 has 14 amino acids. Trimming took 5 bases from V and 1 from J, leaving 8 bases between them. The CDR3 nucleotides are TGTGCCAGCAGTAGGGGGAAGAACACCGGGGAGCTGTTTTTT. Its protein product is CASSRGKNTGELFF.

This clone was seen a handful of times. The chain is built from TRBV6-5 and TRBJ2-1; no firm D call. The germline gives CDR1 MNHEY, CDR2 SVGAGI. This CDR3 has 11 residues. Trimming removed 2 bases at V and 7 bases at J, with 3 bases between. The CDR3: CASSYGNEQFF. CDR3 nucleotides: TGTGCCAGCAGTTACGGGAATGAGCAGTTCTTC.

The chain is built from TRBV30 and TRBJ2-7; 9 bases are shared with TRBD2. V was pared by 4 bases and J by 3 bases, with 13 bases of the junction left unmatched. The CDR3 consists of 16 residues. The germline gives CDR1 GTSNPN, CDR2 SVGIG (reference sequence). The DNA of the CDR3 is TGTGCCTGGACTTCCCCCGCGGGAGGGCTCATCTACGAGCAGTACTTC. Amino acids: CAWTSPAGGLIYEQYF.

This clone appeared a few times. This rearrangement joins TRBV19 to TRBJ2-1; a possible D gene is TRBD2 (6 bases). V lost 5 bases and J lost 6, with 17 bases in between. Germline CDR1 is LNHDA and CDR2 is SQIVND (reference sequence). The CDR3 runs to 15 residues. CDR3 residues: CASSLEVSGSNEQFF. CDR3 nucleotides: TGTGCCAGTAGTCTCGAGGTCAGCGGGTCCAATGAGCAGTTCTTC.

CDR3 region: CASSLPDRASFYGYTF. In nucleotides, the CDR3 is TGTGCCAGCAGCTTGCCCGACAGGGCCTCCTTCTATGGCTACACCTTC. The genes are TRBV5-8 and TRBJ1-2; 7 nucleotides align to TRBD1. The CDR3 loop spans 16 amino acids. Germline trimming cut 1 base from V and 4 bases from J; bases unmatched to any gene: 10. Germline lookup yields CDR1 SGHTS and CDR2 YDEGEE.

This clone appeared once. The J gene is TRBJ1-5, the V gene TRBV30; D is undetermined. This CDR3 contains 12 residues. V was trimmed by 5 bases and J by 0 bases, leaving 5 bases between them. CDR1 GTSNPN and CDR2 SVGIG come from the germline V gene (reference sequence). Here the CDR3 DNA reads TGTGCCTGGTCCCATAGCAATCAGCCCCAGCATTTT. This codes for CAWSHSNQPQHF.

The rearrangement joins TRBV18 to TRBJ2-3; D unresolved. Germline V gives CDR1 KGHSH, CDR2 LQKENI. Trimming left V 2 bases short and J 4 bases short, with 4 bases between. The CDR3 runs to 12 residues. The CDR3 DNA reads as TGTGCCAGCTCACCAGGGGCAGATACGCAGTATTTT. Translated, it gives CASSPGADTQYF.